This TCR beta chain emerged from a study of technical replicates of blood from a handful of donors. Generated by immunoSEQ multiplex PCR, the TCRdb table keeps only in-frame clones and is missing some. The profile shows under 95,000 clones, about 95% of them singletons. The germline V gene has CDR1 SGHRS and CDR2 YFSETQ. CDR3 size: 12 residues. About this clone itself: One end of the junction varies from germline; a read error may be responsible.

The source material was T cells isolated from PBMCs. The clonotype was recovered from a human donor in good health. The chain recombines TRBV5-1 with TRBJ2-7; TRBD1 is a possible D gene (5 bases). The CDR3 spells CASSLEGVDESF. CDR3 bases: TGCGCCAGCAGCTTGGAAGGGGTTGACGAATCCTTC.